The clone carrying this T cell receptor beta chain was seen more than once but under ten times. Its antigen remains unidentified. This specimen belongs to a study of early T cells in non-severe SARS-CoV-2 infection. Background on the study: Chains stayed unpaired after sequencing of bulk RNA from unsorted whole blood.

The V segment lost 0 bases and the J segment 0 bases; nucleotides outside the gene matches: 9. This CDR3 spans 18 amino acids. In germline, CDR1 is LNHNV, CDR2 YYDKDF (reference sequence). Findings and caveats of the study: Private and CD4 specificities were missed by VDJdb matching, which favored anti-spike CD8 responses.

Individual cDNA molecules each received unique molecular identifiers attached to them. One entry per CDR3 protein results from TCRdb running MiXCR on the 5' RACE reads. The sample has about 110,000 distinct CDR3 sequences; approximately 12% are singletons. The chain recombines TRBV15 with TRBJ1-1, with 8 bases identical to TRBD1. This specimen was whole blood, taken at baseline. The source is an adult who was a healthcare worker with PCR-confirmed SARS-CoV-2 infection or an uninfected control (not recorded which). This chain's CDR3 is CATSRDRTGGTMNTEAFF. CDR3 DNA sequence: TGTGCCACCAGCAGAGATCGAACAGGGGGAACGATGAACACTGAAGCTTTCTTT. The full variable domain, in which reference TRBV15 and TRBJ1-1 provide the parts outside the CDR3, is DAMVIQNPRYQVTQFGKPVTLSCSQTLNHNVMYWYQQKSSQAPKLLFHYYDKDFNNEADTPDNFQSRRPNTSFCFLDIRSPGLGDTAMYLCATSRDRTGGTMNTEAFFGQGTRLTVV.